Presented here are 7 T cell receptor beta chains from one specimen sequenced in a study of response to subunit inactivated influenza vaccine. TCRdb analysed the RT-PCR reads with MiXCR anew, one entry per CDR3 protein. The data contain roughly 520,000 distinct CDR3 sequences, about 25% of them seen just once; the ten biggest clones take up approximately 2%. This specimen consisted of CD4+ T cells sorted from PBMCs, obtained 5 days after vaccination. The source of these receptors is a man between 45 and 60 years old who received an inactivated influenza vaccine.

The chain carries TRBV4-3 and TRBJ2-3; D may be TRBD1 (6 bases). The CDR3 sequence is 15 residues long. Germline-derived CDR1 and CDR2 are LGHNA and YSLEER. V was cut by 0 bases and J by 5 bases, with 12 bases left in between. CDR3 loop: CASSQDSRGKDTQYF. For the CDR3, the DNA is TGCGCCAGCAGCCAAGATTCCAGGGGAAAAGATACGCAGTATTTT.

V and J are TRBV12-3 or TRBV12-4 and TRBJ2-1; D unresolved. This CDR3 has 16 residues. The V end lost 5 bases, the J end lost 2 bases, and 16 bases lay between the germline ends. CDR3 protein: CASSQVLGRAYNEQFF. The CDR3 DNA sequence: TGTGCCAGCAGTCAAGTCTTAGGTCGGGCCTACAATGAGCAGTTCTTC.

This clonotype came up once. The rearrangement links TRBV6-2 or TRBV6-3 to TRBJ2-7; TRBD1 might be the D (6 bases). The ends were cut back, 6 bases at V and 4 bases at J, with 16 bases in the middle. CDR1 MNHEY and CDR2 SVGEGT come from the germline V gene. The CDR3 consists of 14 residues. The CDR3 DNA reads TGTGCCAGCAGGCCTACAGGGCCCGGGTACGAGCAGTACTTC. Protein product: CASRPTGPGYEQYF.

This clonotype was counted once. The chain couples TRBV6-1 to TRBJ1-3; D is undetermined. V was trimmed by 6 bases and J by 1 base, leaving 7 bases between them. There are 13 residues in the CDR3. The germline CDR1 and CDR2 sequences are MNHNS and SASEGT. The CDR3 nucleotides read TGTGCCAGCAGCGTCATATCTGGAAACACCATATATTTT. It codes for CASSVISGNTIYF.

The sample holds a few counts of this clonotype. The chain uses TRBV15 and TRBJ2-1; no definite D call. This CDR3 has 15 amino acids. Germline loops: CDR1 LNHNV, CDR2 YYDKDF (reference sequence). Deletions cut 0 bases from V and 5 bases from J, with 11 bases between. As DNA, the CDR3 is TGTGCCACCAGCAGAGAGGCTACGCTGAACAATGAGCAGTTCTTC. The encoded protein is CATSREATLNNEQFF.

In this sample, this clonotype turned up a few times. The rearrangement uses TRBV6-2 or TRBV6-3 and TRBJ2-7, with a tentative D call TRBD2 (5 bases). Trimming left V 6 bases short and J 3 bases short, with 9 bases between. CDR1 is MNHEY, CDR2 SVGEGT, per germline. This CDR3 has 12 amino acids. The CDR3 region is CASRRADYEQYF. CDR3 nucleotide sequence: TGTGCCAGCAGGAGGGCAGACTACGAGCAGTACTTC.

V is TRBV20-1 and J is TRBJ1-2, with a tentative D call TRBD1 (6 bases). Trimming stripped 0 bases from V and 4 bases from J, with 6 bases between. The CDR3 has 12 amino acids. CDR1 and CDR2 from the germline V gene are DFQATT and SNEGSKA (reference sequence). The chain's CDR3 is CSAREDSYGYTF. CDR3 in DNA: TGCAGTGCTAGAGAGGACAGCTATGGCTACACCTTC.